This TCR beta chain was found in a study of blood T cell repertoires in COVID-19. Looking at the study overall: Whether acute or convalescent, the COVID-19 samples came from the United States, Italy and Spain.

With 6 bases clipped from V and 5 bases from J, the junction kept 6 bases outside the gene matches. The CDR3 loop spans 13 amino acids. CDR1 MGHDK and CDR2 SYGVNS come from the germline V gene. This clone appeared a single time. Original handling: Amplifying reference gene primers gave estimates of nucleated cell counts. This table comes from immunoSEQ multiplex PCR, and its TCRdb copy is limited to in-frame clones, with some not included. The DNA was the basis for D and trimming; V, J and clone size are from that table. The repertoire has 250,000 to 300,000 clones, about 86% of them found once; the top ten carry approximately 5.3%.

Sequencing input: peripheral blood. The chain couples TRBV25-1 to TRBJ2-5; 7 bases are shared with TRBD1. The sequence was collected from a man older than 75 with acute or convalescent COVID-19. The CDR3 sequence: CASSWDSRETQYF. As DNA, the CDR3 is TGTGCCAGCAGCTGGGACAGTCGGGAGACCCAGTACTTC.